What follows is one T cell receptor beta chain and its context. The antigen is not known. The CDR3 length is 17 residues. V was pared by 0 bases and J by 3 bases, with 12 bases of the junction left unmatched. Germline V gene data show CDR1 as SGHRS and CDR2 as YFSETQ. The source of the sample is a study of identical twins. A universal primer site arose from template switching, and cDNA bore unique molecular identifiers. TCRdb itself ran the 5' RACE reads through MiXCR, one entry per CDR3 protein. The sample records about 660,000 distinct CDR3 sequences, under 9% being singletons. The study, taken as a whole, reports: Modelling underestimated the level of out-of-frame TCR alpha sharing observed in monozygotic twins. Interpretation of the results relied on cross-sectional statistical analysis and not on following the same donors.

These same data were also listed under a study on yellow fever vaccine responses in identical twins.

The chain links TRBV5-1 to TRBJ2-7, with 7 bases lining up with TRBD1. This sequence was found in a woman between 18 and 29 years old in good health. The sample consisted of PBMCs. The CDR3 reads CASSLASMRQGYYEQYF. CDR3 nucleotides: TGCGCCAGCAGCTTGGCCTCAATGAGACAGGGCTACTACGAGCAGTACTTC.